Listed below are T cell receptor beta chains from one sample, sequenced in a study of response to subunit inactivated influenza vaccine. TCRdb independently ran MiXCR on the RT-PCR reads; one entry per CDR3 protein. The data hold around 480,000 distinct CDR3 sequences, with about 15% observed a single time. Specimen: CD4+ T cells sorted from PBMCs, collected around 2 years after vaccination. The receptors shown here come from a man between 50 and 69 years old who received an inactivated influenza vaccine. Both conserved end residues are part of each CDR3. The D gene is left open where the match is weak. Clone sizes are given selectively: once, few, many, or a class where the clone is expanded.

TRBJ2-7	-	TRBV12-3/TRBV12-4	many	CASSLLWGGGNEQYF	TGTGCCAGCAGTTTACTCTGGGGAGGGGGAAACGAGCAGTACTTC
TRBJ2-1	-	TRBV6-2/TRBV6-3	-	CASLNSGSPSYNEQFF	TGTGCCAGTTTAAATAGCGGAAGTCCCTCCTACAATGAGCAGTTCTTC
TRBJ2-3	-	TRBV7-9	-	CASSLGTQDTQYF	TGTGCCAGCAGCTTAGGGACACAAGATACGCAGTATTTT
TRBJ2-4	-	TRBV3-1	once	CASSQTRLAKNIQYF	TGTGCCAGCAGCCAAACTAGACTAGCCAAAAACATTCAGTACTTC
TRBJ2-7	TRBD1	TRBV12-3/TRBV12-4	few	CASSRQGKGVEQYF	TGTGCCAGCAGCCGACAGGGCAAAGGTGTCGAGCAGTACTTC
TRBJ1-1	-	TRBV20-1	many	CSAKTLQGWVGTEAFF	TGCAGTGCTAAAACCCTTCAGGGCTGGGTAGGCACTGAAGCTTTCTTT
TRBJ1-5	-	TRBV20-1	-	CSAQPLQGSNQPQHF	TGCAGTGCCCAACCACTCCAGGGTAGCAATCAGCCCCAGCATTTT
TRBJ2-1	TRBD1	TRBV9	few	CASSRGLNEQFF	TGTGCCAGCAGCAGGGGGCTCAATGAGCAGTTCTTC
TRBJ2-7	TRBD2	TRBV15	few	CATSSWGGDYEQYF	TGTGCCACCAGCAGTTGGGGGGGGGACTACGAGCAGTACTTC
TRBJ2-5	-	TRBV24-1	-	CATRGNQETQYF	TGTGCCACCCGGGGGAACCAAGAGACCCAGTACTTC
TRBJ2-3	-	TRBV27	few	CASKEGAIDTQYF	TGTGCCAGCAAGGAGGGGGCCATAGATACGCAGTATTTT
TRBJ1-5	-	TRBV2	-	CASSRLEGVQPQHF	TGTGCCAGCAGTCGTCTCGAAGGGGTCCAGCCCCAGCATTTT
TRBJ2-2	-	TRBV18	-	CASSPLTTNTGELFF	TGTGCCAGCTCACCACTCACGACGAACACCGGGGAGCTGTTTTTT
TRBJ1-1	-	TRBV19	-	CASTNNRATEAFF	TGTGCCAGTACCAACAACAGGGCCACTGAAGCTTTCTTT
TRBJ2-1	TRBD2	TRBV20-1	many	CSASPSGSYNEQFF	TGCAGTGCTAGTCCTAGCGGGAGTTACAATGAGCAGTTCTTC
TRBJ2-1	TRBD2	TRBV9	few	CASSVAAGGRGEQFF	TGTGCCAGCAGCGTGGCAGCGGGAGGGAGGGGTGAGCAGTTCTTC
TRBJ1-2	TRBD1	TRBV12-3/TRBV12-4	few	CASRRTGKGYGYTF	TGTGCCAGCAGAAGGACAGGGAAGGGTTATGGCTACACCTTC
TRBJ1-4	-	TRBV2	few	CASSDRANEKLFF	TGTGCCAGCAGTGACAGAGCTAATGAAAAACTGTTTTTT
TRBJ2-2	TRBD1	TRBV10-3	few	CAISESDRGRAGELFF	TGTGCCATCAGTGAGTCTGACAGGGGGCGCGCCGGGGAGCTGTTTTTT
TRBJ2-1	-	TRBV20-1	few	CSARDLRDNSYNEQFF	TGCAGTGCTAGAGATCTCCGGGACAACTCCTACAATGAGCAGTTCTTC
TRBJ2-7	TRBD2	TRBV29-1	-	CSVKGLAGYEQYF	TGCAGCGTGAAGGGACTAGCGGGCTACGAGCAGTACTTC
TRBJ1-1	-	TRBV20-1	-	CSARVLTRLNTEAFF	TGCAGTGCTAGAGTCCTGACAAGGTTAAACACTGAAGCTTTCTTT
TRBJ1-2	TRBD1	TRBV10-3	-	CAITDRADYYGYTF	TGTGCCATCACGGACAGGGCTGATTATTATGGCTACACCTTC
TRBJ2-7	-	TRBV20-1	few	CSGGRAYEQYF	TGCAGTGGTGGCAGGGCCTACGAGCAGTACTTC
TRBJ1-5	TRBD1	TRBV7-2	few	CASSPRTGTPSQHF	TGTGCCAGCAGCCCCCGGACAGGAACGCCGTCCCAGCATTTT
TRBJ1-2	-	TRBV19	-	CASTLPTAVNGYTF	TGTGCCAGTACTCTACCGACAGCCGTAAACGGCTACACCTTC
TRBJ2-7	TRBD2	TRBV29-1	few	CSVFGLAGAGYEQYF	TGCAGCGTTTTTGGACTAGCGGGAGCGGGGTACGAGCAGTACTTC
TRBJ2-7	TRBD1	TRBV18	-	CASSPAGTGNYEQYF	TGTGCCAGCTCTCCGGCCGGGACAGGGAATTACGAGCAGTACTTC
TRBJ2-6	TRBD1	TRBV27	-	CASSPGTGNSGANVLTF	TGTGCCAGCAGTCCCGGGACAGGGAACTCTGGGGCCAACGTCCTGACTTTC
TRBJ1-1	-	TRBV12-3/TRBV12-4	few	CASSPGTYRGTEAFF	TGTGCCAGCAGCCCTGGGACTTATCGGGGCACTGAAGCTTTCTTT
TRBJ2-7	-	TRBV7-2	-	CASSPGVPYEQYF	TGTGCCAGCAGCCCCGGCGTCCCCTACGAGCAGTACTTC